These 7 T cell receptor beta chains were sequenced from one sample in a study of T-cell memory formation after mild COVID-19. TCRdb reprocessed the 5' RACE reads with MiXCR, giving one entry per CDR3 protein. The profile covers 350,000 to 450,000 distinct CDR3 sequences, with roughly 24% appearing a single time and 8.5% to 10% taken by the ten largest. Source material: PBMCs or a T cell subset sorted from them (not recorded which). The receptor set was obtained from an adult woman who had mild COVID-19 (a few samples of this study predate the infection). Cell type and time point are not known.

This clonotype was detected ten times or more. The V call is TRBV5-1, the J call TRBJ2-7; 10 bases are a match to TRBD1. The CDR3 is 14 residues long. The V gene end was trimmed by 0 bases and the J gene end by 5 bases; junction bases not matched to a gene: 2. Germline V gene lookup returns CDR1 SGHRS and CDR2 YFSETQ. The CDR3 coding sequence is TGCGCCAGCAGCTTGGGACAGGGGGCCGACGAGCAGTACTTC. Translated: CASSLGQGADEQYF.

The chain recombines TRBV7-3 with TRBJ2-7, with 7 bases matching TRBD1. V lost 4 bases, J lost 4 bases, and 4 bases stayed unmatched. The CDR3 covers 13 residues. Germline V lookup: CDR1 SGHTA, CDR2 FQGTGA. CDR3 protein: CASSSATGYEQYF. CDR3 coding DNA: TGTGCCAGCAGCTCTGCGACAGGGTACGAGCAGTACTTC.

This clonotype has just a few counts. V usage is TRBV6-2 or TRBV6-3 and J usage is TRBJ2-1; 10 bases are shared with TRBD2. Trimming at V came to 2 bases and at J to 7 bases, leaving 5 bases not matched to a gene. CDR1 is MNHEY, CDR2 SVGEGT, per germline. The length of the CDR3 is 15 residues. This CDR3 reads CASSYGPSGRNEQFF. Written as DNA, the CDR3 is TGTGCCAGCAGTTACGGGCCTAGCGGGAGAAATGAGCAGTTCTTC.

The rearrangement uses TRBV21-1 and TRBJ2-1; the table's D call, TRBD2, was not checked against the DNA. TRBV21-1 is termed a pseudogene. The CDR3 is 15 residues long. In DNA form, the CDR3 reads TGTGCCAGCAGCTCCGGACTAGCGGGGTGCCATGAGCAGTTCTTC. Its protein product is CASSSGLAGCHEQFF.

This chain uses TRBV5-1 with TRBJ1-4; 9 nucleotides align to TRBD1. Unmatched junction bases numbered 5, after V lost 1 base and J lost 7 bases. CDR3 length equals 15 residues. The germline gives CDR1 SGHRS, CDR2 YFSETQ. CDR3 nucleotides: TGCGCCAGCAGCTTGACAGGGGGCAATGCTGAAAAACTGTTTTTT. Its protein product is CASSLTGGNAEKLFF.

This clonotype was detected many times. V usage is TRBV11-2 and J usage is TRBJ2-5, with D uncertain. Trimming removed 0 bases from V and 5 bases from J, with 4 bases in between. Germline loops: CDR1 SGHAT, CDR2 FQNNGV. There are 12 residues in the CDR3. CDR3 bases: TGTGCCAGCAGCTTAGACCGGGAGACCCAGTACTTC. This sequence encodes CASSLDRETQYF.

The table lists this clonotype with a few counts. J is TRBJ2-3 and V is TRBV9, with D uncertain. The V gene's germline CDR1 is SGDLS and CDR2 YYNGEE. The CDR3 runs 16 residues. The V end lost 4 bases, the J end lost 1 base, and 16 bases lay between the germline ends. The CDR3 coding sequence is TGTGCCAGCAGCCCTCCGAAGGCTACCGGCACAGATACGCAGTATTTT. Amino acids: CASSPPKATGTDTQYF. The full variable domain, rest sourced from reference TRBV9 and TRBJ2-3, is DSGVTQTPKHLITATGQRVTLRCSPRSGDLSVYWYQQSLDQGLQFLIQYYNGEERAKGNILERFSAQQFPDLHSELNLSSLELGDSALYFCASSPPKATGTDTQYFGPGTRLTVL.